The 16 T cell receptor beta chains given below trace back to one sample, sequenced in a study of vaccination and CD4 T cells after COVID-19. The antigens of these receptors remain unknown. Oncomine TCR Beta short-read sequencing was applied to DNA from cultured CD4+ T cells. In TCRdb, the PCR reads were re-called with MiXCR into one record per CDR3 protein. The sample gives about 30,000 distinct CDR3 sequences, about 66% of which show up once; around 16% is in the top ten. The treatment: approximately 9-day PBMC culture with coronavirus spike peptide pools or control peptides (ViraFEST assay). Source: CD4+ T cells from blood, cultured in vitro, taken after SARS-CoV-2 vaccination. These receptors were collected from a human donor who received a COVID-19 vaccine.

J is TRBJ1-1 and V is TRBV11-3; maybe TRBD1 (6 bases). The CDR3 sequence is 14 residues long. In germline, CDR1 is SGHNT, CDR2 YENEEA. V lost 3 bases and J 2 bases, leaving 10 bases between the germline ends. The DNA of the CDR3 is TGTGCCAGCAGCTTCGGGACACCTAACACTGAAGCTTTCTTT. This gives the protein CASSFGTPNTEAFF.

The CDR3 loop is CASSSHRDSIMNTEAFF. For the CDR3, the DNA is TGTGCCAGCAGTTCGCACCGGGACAGCATTATGAACACTGAAGCTTTCTTT. The chain couples TRBV6-5 to TRBJ1-1; 7 bases match TRBD1. Germline lookup yields CDR1 MNHEY and CDR2 SVGAGI. The V gene end was trimmed by 4 bases and the J gene end by 0 bases; junction bases not matched to a gene: 11. The CDR3 contains 17 residues.

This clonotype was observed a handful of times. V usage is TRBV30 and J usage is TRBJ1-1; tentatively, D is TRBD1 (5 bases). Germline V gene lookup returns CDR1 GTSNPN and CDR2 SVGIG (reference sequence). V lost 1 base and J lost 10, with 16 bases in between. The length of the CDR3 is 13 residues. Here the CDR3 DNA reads TGTGCCTGGAGTGCCACAAACCGGAGGGGAGCTTTCTTT. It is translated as CAWSATNRRGAFF.

CDR3 region: CASIPQGGEKLFF. CDR3 nucleotides: TGTGCCAGTATACCCCAGGGGGGTGAAAAACTGTTTTTT. J is TRBJ1-4 and V is TRBV19; 7 bases agree with TRBD1. The germline V gene encodes CDR1 LNHDA and CDR2 SQIVND (reference sequence). This CDR3 region has 13 residues. V lost 7 bases, J lost 7 bases, and 6 bases stayed unmatched. Together with reference TRBV19 and TRBJ1-4, the CDR3 gives the full variable domain: DGGITQSPKYLFRKEGQNVTLSCEQNLNHDAMYWYRQDPGQGLRLIYYSQIVNDFQKGDIAEGYSVSREKKESFPLTVTSAQKNPTAFYLCASIPQGGEKLFFGSGTQLSVL.

CDR3 bases: TGTGCCAGCAGTGAGACTACGAGCACAGATACGCAGTATTTT. It translates to CASSETTSTDTQYF. This sequence joins TRBV2 and TRBJ2-3; TRBD2 is a possible D gene (5 bases). Trimming took 3 bases from V and 0 from J, leaving 7 bases between them. CDR1 SNHLY and CDR2 FYNNEI come from the germline V gene. The CDR3 has 14 residues. Together with reference TRBV2 and TRBJ2-3, the CDR3 gives the full variable domain: EPEVTQTPSHQVTQMGQEVILRCVPISNHLYFYWYRQILGQKVEFLVSFYNNEISEKSEIFDDQFSVERPDGSNFTLKIRSTKLEDSAMYFCASSETTSTDTQYFGPGTRLTVL.

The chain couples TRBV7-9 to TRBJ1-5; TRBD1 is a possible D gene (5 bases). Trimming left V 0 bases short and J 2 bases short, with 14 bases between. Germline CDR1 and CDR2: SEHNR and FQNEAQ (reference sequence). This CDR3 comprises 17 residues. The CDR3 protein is CASSLAPGPGGNQPQHF. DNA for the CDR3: TGTGCCAGCAGCTTAGCGCCGGGGCCCGGGGGCAATCAGCCCCAGCATTTT.

The CDR3 nucleotides read TGTGCCAGCAGTTACTCGTTTGAGGGCGCAAGCAATCAGCCCCAGCATTTT. Its translation is CASSYSFEGASNQPQHF. V usage is TRBV6-2 or TRBV6-3 and J usage is TRBJ1-5; D gene unclear. This CDR3 region has 17 residues. Germline CDR1 and CDR2: MNHEY and SVGEGT. V dropped 0 bases and J dropped 1 base, with 13 bases sitting between them.

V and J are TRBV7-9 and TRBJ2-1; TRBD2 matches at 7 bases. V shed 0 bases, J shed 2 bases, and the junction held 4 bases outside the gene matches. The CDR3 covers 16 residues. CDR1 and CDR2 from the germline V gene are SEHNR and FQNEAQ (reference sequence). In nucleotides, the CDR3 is TGTGCCAGCAGCTTAGCGCTCCGGGGGGCCTACAATGAGCAGTTCTTC. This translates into CASSLALRGAYNEQFF.

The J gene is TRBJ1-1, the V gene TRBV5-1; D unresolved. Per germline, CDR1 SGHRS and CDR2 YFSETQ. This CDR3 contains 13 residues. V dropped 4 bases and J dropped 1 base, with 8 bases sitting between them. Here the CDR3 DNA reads TGCGCCAGCAGCGGGAGTGGGAACACTGAAGCTTTCTTT. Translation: CASSGSGNTEAFF.

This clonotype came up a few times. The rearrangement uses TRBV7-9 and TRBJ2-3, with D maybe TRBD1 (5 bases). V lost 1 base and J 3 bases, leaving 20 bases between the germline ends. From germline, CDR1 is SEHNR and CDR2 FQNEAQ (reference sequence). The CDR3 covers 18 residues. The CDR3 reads CASSLEWGRTTGTDTQYF. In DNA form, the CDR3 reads TGTGCCAGCAGCTTAGAGTGGGGTAGGACCACAGGTACAGATACGCAGTATTTT.

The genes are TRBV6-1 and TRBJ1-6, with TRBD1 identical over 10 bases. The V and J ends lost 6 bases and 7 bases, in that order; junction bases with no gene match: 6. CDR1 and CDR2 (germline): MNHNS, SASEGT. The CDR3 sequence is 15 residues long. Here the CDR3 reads CASRRDRGTNSPLHF. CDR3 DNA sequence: TGTGCCAGCAGGCGGGACAGGGGAACCAATTCACCCCTCCACTTT.

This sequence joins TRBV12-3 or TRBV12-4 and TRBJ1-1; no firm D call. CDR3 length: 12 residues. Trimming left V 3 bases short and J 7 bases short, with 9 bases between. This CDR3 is CASSFLPIEAFF. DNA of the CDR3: TGTGCCAGCAGTTTTCTTCCGATTGAAGCTTTCTTT.

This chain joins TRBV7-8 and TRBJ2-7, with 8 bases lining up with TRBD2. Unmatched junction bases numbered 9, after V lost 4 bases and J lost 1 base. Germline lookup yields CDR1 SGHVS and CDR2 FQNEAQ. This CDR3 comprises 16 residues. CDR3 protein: CASSSSRSGGSYEQYF. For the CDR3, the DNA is TGTGCCAGCAGCTCCTCTCGGAGCGGGGGTTCCTACGAGCAGTACTTC.

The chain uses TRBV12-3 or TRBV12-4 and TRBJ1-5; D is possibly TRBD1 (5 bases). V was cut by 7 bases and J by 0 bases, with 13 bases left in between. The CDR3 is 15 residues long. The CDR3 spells CASNPGGISNQPQHF. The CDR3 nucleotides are TGTGCCAGCAACCCTGGGGGAATTAGCAATCAGCCCCAGCATTTT.

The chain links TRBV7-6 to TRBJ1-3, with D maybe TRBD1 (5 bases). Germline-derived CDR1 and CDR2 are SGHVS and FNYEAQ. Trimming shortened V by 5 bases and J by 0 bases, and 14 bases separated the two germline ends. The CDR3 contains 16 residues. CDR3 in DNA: TGTGCCAGCAGCCGGGACGGCCCGAGCTCTGGAAACACCATATATTTT. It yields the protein CASSRDGPSSGNTIYF.

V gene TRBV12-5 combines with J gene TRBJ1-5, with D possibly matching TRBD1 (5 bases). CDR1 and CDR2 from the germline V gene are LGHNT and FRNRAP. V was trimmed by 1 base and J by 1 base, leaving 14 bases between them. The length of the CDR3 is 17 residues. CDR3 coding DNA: TGTGCTAGTGGTTTGGAAACAGGAACCGTAAGCAATCAGCCCCAGCATTTT. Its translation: CASGLETGTVSNQPQHF.